This T cell receptor beta chain emerged from a study of human T cells and chemical hapten exposure. Across the whole study: All patients underwent weekly scalp dosing with diphenylcyclopropenone for the full roughly 25-week study.

Noted time point: patch test 3, about 24 weeks after DPC sensitization. The treatment denotes: therapeutic diphenylcyclopropenone sensitization with weekly scalp DPC. CDR1 and CDR2 (germline): LGHNA, YSLEER. The CDR3 sequence is 15 residues long. Trimming removed 0 bases from V and 6 bases from J, with 12 bases in between. TCRdb re-called the RACE reads through MiXCR, storing one row per CDR3 protein. Of 180,000 or so distinct CDR3 sequences listed, about 25% are singletons. The chain is built from TRBV4-3 and TRBJ1-5; weak D call: TRBD1 (5 bases). The sample in question was whole blood, obtained in connection with sensitization to the hapten diphenylcyclopropenone (DPC). The sequence derives from a woman between 40 and 50 years old with alopecia areata. Some clones in this sample may be carry-over from other donors' samples. The CDR3 loop is CASSQDSRERQPQHF. Here the CDR3 DNA reads TGCGCCAGCAGCCAAGATAGCAGGGAGCGTCAGCCCCAGCATTTT.